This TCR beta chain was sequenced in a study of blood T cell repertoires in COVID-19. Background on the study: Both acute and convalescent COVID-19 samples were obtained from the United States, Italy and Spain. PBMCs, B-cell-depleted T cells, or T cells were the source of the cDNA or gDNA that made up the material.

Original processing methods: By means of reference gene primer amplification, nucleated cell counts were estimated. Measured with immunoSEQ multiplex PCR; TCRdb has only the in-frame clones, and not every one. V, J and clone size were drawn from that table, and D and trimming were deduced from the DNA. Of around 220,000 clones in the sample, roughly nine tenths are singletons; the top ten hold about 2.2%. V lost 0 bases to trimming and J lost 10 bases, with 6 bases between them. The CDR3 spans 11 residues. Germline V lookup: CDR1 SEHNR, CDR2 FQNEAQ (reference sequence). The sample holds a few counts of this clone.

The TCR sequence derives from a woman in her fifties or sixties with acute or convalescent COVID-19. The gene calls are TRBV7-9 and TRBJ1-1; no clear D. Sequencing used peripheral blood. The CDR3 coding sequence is TGTGCCAGCAGCTTAGCGGTAGCAGCTTTCTTT. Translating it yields CASSLAVAAFF.